This TCR beta chain was identified in a study of cytomegalovirus exposure and HLA in healthy donors. Study at large: Samples from HLA-typed donors yielded around 79 million unique TCRs in an early data release.

The germline CDR1 and CDR2 sequences are SGHRS and YFSETQ. Trimming pared 4 bases from V and 4 bases from J, leaving 8 bases between. CDR3 length: 12 residues. Notes on this clone: Its antigen is still unknown.

The study, taken as a whole, reports: Overall, around 160 TCR beta chains were annotated as cytomegalovirus-associated. The sole available immune exposure information was CMV serostatus.

PCR employed 60 Vbeta and 13 Jbeta primers. Clones were sequenced by immunoSEQ multiplex PCR, and TCRdb holds only the in-frame ones, with some missing. Of roughly 48,000 clones in the sample, over 70% were seen once. This receptor was identified in a man in his late teens or twenties in good health and CMV-seronegative. The rearrangement joins TRBV5-1 to TRBJ1-1; TRBD1 is a possible D gene (5 bases). Sequencing was carried out using PBMCs. Written as DNA, the CDR3 is TGCGCCAGCAGCGTGACAGCCACTGAAGCTTTCTTT. Amino acid sequence: CASSVTATEAFF. The entire variable domain, with the rest obtained from reference TRBV5-1 and TRBJ1-1, is as follows: KAGVTQTPRYLIKTRGQQVTLSCSPISGHRSVSWYQQTPGQGLQFLFEYFSETQRNKGNFPGRFSGRQFSNSRSEMNVSTLELGDSALYLCASSVTATEAFFGQGTRLTVV.